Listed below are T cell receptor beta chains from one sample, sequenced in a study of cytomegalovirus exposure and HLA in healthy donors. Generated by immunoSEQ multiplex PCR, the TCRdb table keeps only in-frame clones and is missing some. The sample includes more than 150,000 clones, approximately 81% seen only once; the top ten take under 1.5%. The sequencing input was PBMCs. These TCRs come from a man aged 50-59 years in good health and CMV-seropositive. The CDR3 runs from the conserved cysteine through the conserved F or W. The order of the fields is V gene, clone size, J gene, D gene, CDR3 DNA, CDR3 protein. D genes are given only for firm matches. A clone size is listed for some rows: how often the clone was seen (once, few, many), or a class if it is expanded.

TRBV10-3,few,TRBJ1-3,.,TGTGCCATCAGTGAAGGAGGGGATGCTGAAACCATATATTTT,CAISEGGDAETIYF
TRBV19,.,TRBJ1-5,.,TGTGCCAGTAGTCGAGATACGGTTTATAATCAGCCCCAGCATTTT,CASSRDTVYNQPQHF
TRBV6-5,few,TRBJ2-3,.,TGTGCCAGCAGCCTAAACAGGGACACAGATACGCAGTATTTT,CASSLNRDTDTQYF
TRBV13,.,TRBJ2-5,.,TGTGCCAGCAGCCCACGTGTCAGGCAAGAGACCCAGTACTTC,CASSPRVRQETQYF
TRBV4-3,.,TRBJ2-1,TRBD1,TGCGCCAGCAGCCGAGACAGGGGAAGCTACAATGAGCAGTTCTTC,CASSRDRGSYNEQFF
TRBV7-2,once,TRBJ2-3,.,TGTGCCAGCAGCTTAGTTGCGGCCAGAAATTCGGATACGCAGTATTTT,CASSLVAARNSDTQYF
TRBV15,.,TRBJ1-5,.,TGTGCCACCAGTAGCCATAGCAATCAGCCCCAGCATTTT,CATSSHSNQPQHF
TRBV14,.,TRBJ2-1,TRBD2,TGTGCCAGCACAAAGCGGGAATCGACCTACAATGAGCAGTTCTTC,CASTKRESTYNEQFF
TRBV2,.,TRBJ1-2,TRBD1,TGTGCCAGCAGTGCAGGGGGTGGCTACACCTTC,CASSAGGGYTF
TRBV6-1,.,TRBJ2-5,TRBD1,TGTGCCAGCAGCAACAGGGGTGAGACCCAGTACTTC,CASSNRGETQYF
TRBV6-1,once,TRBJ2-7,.,TGTGCCAGCAGGGGTGGGAGCCGGTCCTACGAGCAGTACTTC,CASRGGSRSYEQYF
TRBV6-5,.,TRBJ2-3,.,TGTGCCAGCAGCCCCCCGGGCACAGATACGCAGTATTTT,CASSPPGTDTQYF
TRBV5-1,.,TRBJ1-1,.,TGCGCCAGCAGCTTCTGGACAGTGAACACTGAAGCTTTCTTT,CASSFWTVNTEAFF
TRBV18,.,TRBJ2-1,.,TGTGCCAGCTCACCCCCTAGCCGGAATGAGCAGTTCTTC,CASSPPSRNEQFF
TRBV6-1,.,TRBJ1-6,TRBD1,TGTGCCAGCAGTGGGTCTAGGACAGGGCTCTCACCCCTCCACTTT,CASSGSRTGLSPLHF
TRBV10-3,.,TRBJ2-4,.,TGTGCCATCAGTGAGTGGGGAGATTGGGCCAAAAACATTCAGTACTTC,CAISEWGDWAKNIQYF
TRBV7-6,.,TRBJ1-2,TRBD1,TGTGCCAGCAGCTCGAGGACAGGCCTTAACTATGGCTACACCTTC,CASSSRTGLNYGYTF
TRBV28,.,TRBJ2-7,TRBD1,TGTGCCAGCAGTGCCCTCGGGACAGAGAACTACGAGCAGTACTTC,CASSALGTENYEQYF
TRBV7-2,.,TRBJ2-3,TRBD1,TGTGCCAGCAAGGTGACAGGGCAACATACGCAGTATTTT,CASKVTGQHTQYF
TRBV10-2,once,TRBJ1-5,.,TGCGCCAGCAGTGACGCAGGGCCCCGGAATCAGCCCCAGCATTTT,CASSDAGPRNQPQHF
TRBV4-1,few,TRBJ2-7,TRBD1,TGCGCCAGCAGCCAGGTGGGACAGGGGAACTACGAGCAGTACTTC,CASSQVGQGNYEQYF
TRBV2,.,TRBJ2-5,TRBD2,TGTGCCAGCACCTACCTAGCGGGAGGAGAAGGAGAGACCCAGTACTTC,CASTYLAGGEGETQYF
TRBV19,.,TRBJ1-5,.,TGTGCCAGTAGCGTCCCCGCGTATCAGCCCCAGCATTTT,CASSVPAYQPQHF
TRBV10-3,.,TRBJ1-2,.,TGTGCCATCAGTACAGGCGTAACTAACTATGGCTACACCTTC,CAISTGVTNYGYTF
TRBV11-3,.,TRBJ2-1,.,TGTGCCAGCAGCCGGGACTTCAATGAGCAGTTCTTC,CASSRDFNEQFF